One and the same sample provided the 28 T cell receptor beta chains below, sequenced in a study of T cell repertoires in cytomegalovirus infection. Via MiXCR, TCRdb re-called the reads, giving one row per CDR3 protein. The data contain 150,000 to 200,000 distinct CDR3 sequences, roughly a fifth of them singletons. Input material: PBMCs. All receptors derive from a human donor in good health (CMV status not recorded). Some clones in this sample may be carry-over from other donors' samples.

In its sample, this clonotype was seen a few times. This chain uses TRBV29-1 with TRBJ2-3; the match to TRBD2 covers 15 bases. This CDR3 comprises 17 residues. With 7 bases clipped from V and 4 bases from J, the junction kept 12 bases outside the gene matches. Germline lookup yields CDR1 SQVTM and CDR2 ANQGSEA. The CDR3 protein is CSADRRTSGRASDTQYF. CDR3 sequence (DNA): TGCAGCGCCGACAGGCGGACTAGCGGGAGGGCGTCAGATACGCAGTATTTT.

In its sample, this clonotype was seen many times. This chain joins TRBV14 and TRBJ1-2; possibly TRBD1 for D (5 bases). From germline, CDR1 is SGHDN and CDR2 FVKESK. This CDR3 has 15 residues. Trimming pared 4 bases from V and 2 bases from J, leaving 14 bases between. CDR3 region: CASSRANQGNYGYTF. CDR3 DNA sequence: TGTGCCAGCAGCCGGGCCAACCAGGGCAACTATGGCTACACCTTC. The full variable domain, rest sourced from reference TRBV14 and TRBJ1-2, is EAGVTQFPSHSVIEKGQTVTLRCDPISGHDNLYWYRRVMGKEIKFLLHFVKESKQDESGMPNNRFLAERTGGTYSTLKVQPAELEDSGVYFCASSRANQGNYGYTFGSGTRLTVV.

There are a few counts of this clonotype. The rearrangement uses TRBV5-1 and TRBJ2-6; 7 nucleotides align to TRBD1. This CDR3 has 18 amino acids. Trimming removed 3 bases from V and 5 bases from J; junction bases left unmatched: 14. Germline V lookup: CDR1 SGHRS, CDR2 YFSETQ. The CDR3 nucleotides are TGCGCCAGCAGCTCCCTGAAGGACAGGACGGGGTGGGCCAACGTCCTGACTTTC. Translation: CASSSLKDRTGWANVLTF.

CDR3 residues: CASSLGLTNTEAFF. For the CDR3, the DNA is TGTGCCAGCAGCCTGGGACTTACAAACACTGAAGCTTTCTTT. The V gene is TRBV5-4, the J gene TRBJ1-1, with D perhaps TRBD1 (5 bases). CDR1 is SGHNT, CDR2 YYREEE, per germline (reference sequence). Trimming stripped 4 bases from V and 2 bases from J, with 12 bases between. This CDR3 is 14 amino acids long. Full variable domain (outside the CDR3, taken from reference TRBV5-4 and TRBJ1-1): ETGVTQSPTHLIKTRGQQVTLRCSSQSGHNTVSWYQQALGQGPQFIFQYYREEENGRGNFPPRFSGLQFPNYSSELNVNALELDDSALYLCASSLGLTNTEAFFGQGTRLTVV.

There are many counts of this clonotype. The chain couples TRBV7-6 to TRBJ2-1, with D perhaps given as TRBD1 or TRBD2 (7 bases each). V lost 1 base, J lost 6 bases, and 22 bases lay in between. Germline V lookup: CDR1 SGHVS, CDR2 FNYEAQ. There are 18 residues in the CDR3. This chain's CDR3 is CASSLDRGGLTAGNEQFF. The CDR3 DNA follows: TGTGCCAGCAGCTTAGACAGGGGAGGGCTTACCGCGGGCAATGAGCAGTTCTTC.

This clonotype was detected many times. V gene TRBV7-2 combines with J gene TRBJ2-5; unclear D gene. The germline gives CDR1 SGHTA, CDR2 FQGNSA. CDR3 size: 13 residues. The V gene lost 7 bases and the J gene lost 0 bases, with 9 bases spanning the gap. CDR3 protein: CASNERYQETQYF. CDR3 nucleotides: TGTGCCAGCAACGAAAGGTACCAAGAGACCCAGTACTTC.

J is TRBJ1-4 and V is TRBV20-1; D not resolved. Germline V gene data show CDR1 as DFQATT and CDR2 as SNEGSKA (reference sequence). The length of the CDR3 is 15 residues. CDR3 nucleotides: TGCACGGCGGGCCACCCCCGAGCGACTAATGAAAAACTGTTTTTT. It yields the protein CTAGHPRATNEKLFF.

This chain joins TRBV20-1 and TRBJ1-5; the D is unclear. Per the germline V gene, CDR1 is DFQATT and CDR2 is SNEGSKA (reference sequence). Trimming removed 3 bases at V and 0 bases at J, with 9 bases between. There are 14 residues in the CDR3. The chain's CDR3 is CSARAVDSNQPQHF. In nucleotides, the CDR3 is TGCAGTGCTAGGGCCGTCGATAGCAATCAGCCCCAGCATTTT.

J is TRBJ1-4 and V is TRBV7-9; D uncertain. The germline gives CDR1 SEHNR, CDR2 FQNEAQ (reference sequence). The CDR3 consists of 15 residues. V was cut by 5 bases and J by 2 bases, with 12 bases left in between. The CDR3, as DNA: TGTGCCAGCAGCACAGCGCAGGTCACTAATGAAAAACTGTTTTTT. Protein sequence: CASSTAQVTNEKLFF.

J is TRBJ1-2 and V is TRBV20-1; 7 bases agree with TRBD1. Germline V CDR1 and CDR2: DFQATT, SNEGSKA (reference sequence). The CDR3 loop spans 13 amino acids. The chain's CDR3 is CRATTGSSGVYTF. CDR3 nucleotides: TGCAGGGCCACGACAGGGTCGTCAGGAGTCTACACCTTC.

This rearrangement joins TRBV20-1 to TRBJ1-1, with 7 bases that match TRBD1. CDR3 size: 12 residues. V lost 3 bases and J lost 8; bases outside the gene matches: 6. The V gene's germline CDR1 is DFQATT and CDR2 SNEGSKA (reference sequence). CDR3 bases: TGCAGTGCTAGGGGGGACAGTCTAGAAGCTTTCTTT. Translating it yields CSARGDSLEAFF.

The rearrangement links TRBV29-1 to TRBJ2-5, with 11 bases aligning to TRBD2. The CDR3 sequence is 14 residues long. From germline, CDR1 is SQVTM and CDR2 ANQGSEA. V was pared by 5 bases and J by 10 bases, with 12 bases of the junction left unmatched. The CDR3 here is CSVTSGSTTFVQYF. As DNA, the CDR3 is TGCAGCGTTACTAGCGGGAGTACCACCTTCGTCCAGTACTTC. The full variable domain, rest sourced from reference TRBV29-1 and TRBJ2-5, is SAVISQKPSRDICQRGTSLTIQCQVDSQVTMMFWYRQQPGQSLTLIATANQGSEATYESGFVIDKFPISRPNLTFSTLTVSNMSPEDSSIYLCSVTSGSTTFVQYFGPGTRLLVL.

The sample holds a few counts of this clonotype. The chain employs TRBV5-6 and TRBJ1-5; D not certain. The V gene's germline CDR1 is SGHDT and CDR2 YYEEEE. V was pared by 1 base and J by 4 bases, with 12 bases between. This CDR3 region has 15 residues. The CDR3 sequence: CASSLRHSRNQPQHF. The DNA for the CDR3 is TGTGCCAGCAGCTTGCGTCACAGCCGAAATCAGCCCCAGCATTTT.

This chain links TRBV5-1 with TRBJ2-2; TRBD1 matches 8 bases. Trimming cost V 6 bases and J 1 base; bases outside gene matches: 5. The germline V gene encodes CDR1 SGHRS and CDR2 YFSETQ. This CDR3 contains 15 residues. The CDR3 DNA follows: TGCGCCAGCACGACAGGGGAGAGGAACACCGGGGAGCTGTTTTTT. Translated, it gives CASTTGERNTGELFF. Supplemented by reference TRBV5-1 and TRBJ2-2, the full variable domain reads KAGVTQTPRYLIKTRGQQVTLSCSPISGHRSVSWYQQTPGQGLQFLFEYFSETQRNKGNFPGRFSGRQFSNSRSEMNVSTLELGDSALYLCASTTGERNTGELFFGEGSRLTVL.

In this sample, this clonotype turned up a few times. Here the CDR3 DNA reads TGTGCCAGCAGACGAGGGGTTGTCCGTTCCACCGGGGAGCTGTTTTTT. This codes for CASRRGVVRSTGELFF. The V and J genes are TRBV28 and TRBJ2-2, with D possibly being TRBD1 or TRBD2 (5 bases each). The V gene lost 6 bases and the J gene lost 4 bases, with 18 bases spanning the gap. CDR1 is MDHEN, CDR2 SYDVKM, per germline. There are 16 residues in the CDR3. Supplemented by reference TRBV28 and TRBJ2-2, the full variable domain reads DVKVTQSSRYLVKRTGEKVFLECVQDMDHENMFWYRQDPGLGLRLIYFSYDVKMKEKGDIPEGYSVSREKKERFSLILESASTNQTSMYLCASRRGVVRSTGELFFGEGSRLTVL.

The chain has TRBV5-1 and TRBJ2-5; maybe TRBD1 (6 bases). Germline lookup yields CDR1 SGHRS and CDR2 YFSETQ. V was cut by 1 base and J by 2 bases, with 18 bases left in between. The CDR3 is made up of 17 amino acids. The CDR3 here is CASSLPLRQDRQETQYF. CDR3 coding DNA: TGCGCCAGCAGCTTGCCCCTAAGACAGGACAGACAAGAGACCCAGTACTTC. Supplemented by reference TRBV5-1 and TRBJ2-5, the full variable domain reads KAGVTQTPRYLIKTRGQQVTLSCSPISGHRSVSWYQQTPGQGLQFLFEYFSETQRNKGNFPGRFSGRQFSNSRSEMNVSTLELGDSALYLCASSLPLRQDRQETQYFGPGTRLLVL.

This clonotype was counted between two and nine times. The chain is built from TRBV10-3 and TRBJ2-7, with 8 bases aligning to TRBD2. This CDR3 is built from 14 residues. V lost 1 base and J lost 3; bases outside the gene matches: 2. Germline lookup yields CDR1 ENHRY and CDR2 SYGVKD. The CDR3 loop reads CAISELAGYYEQYF. In DNA, the CDR3 is TGTGCCATCAGTGAGTTAGCGGGATACTACGAGCAGTACTTC.

V gene TRBV5-1 combines with J gene TRBJ1-1; D is undetermined. CDR3 length: 14 residues. The germline V gene has CDR1 SGHRS and CDR2 YFSETQ. V lost 0 bases and J lost 1, with 7 bases in between. In nucleotides, the CDR3 is TGCGCCAGCAGCTTGGATGGGAGGAACACTGAAGCTTTCTTT. This encodes CASSLDGRNTEAFF.

Many counts were recorded for this clonotype. V gene TRBV11-2 combines with J gene TRBJ1-2; tentatively, D is TRBD1 (5 bases). V was cut by 1 base and J by 3 bases, with 15 bases left in between. CDR3 size: 16 residues. CDR1 and CDR2 (germline): SGHAT, FQNNGV. The CDR3 DNA reads TGTGCCAGCAGCTTAGGGGGGGAGCCCCCCTACTATGGCTACACCTTC. Encoded protein: CASSLGGEPPYYGYTF. The full variable domain, rest sourced from reference TRBV11-2 and TRBJ1-2, is EAGVAQSPRYKIIEKRQSVAFWCNPISGHATLYWYQQILGQGPKLLIQFQNNGVVDDSQLPKDRFSAERLKGVDSTLKIQPAKLEDSAVYLCASSLGGEPPYYGYTFGSGTRLTVV.

This clonotype occurred many times. This chain links TRBV6-1 with TRBJ2-7, with D unresolved. The germline CDR1 and CDR2 sequences are MNHNS and SASEGT. V was trimmed by 2 bases and J by 7 bases, leaving 12 bases between them. The CDR3 has 13 amino acids. Written as DNA, the CDR3 is TGTGCCAGCAGTGAAACCCCAATTGGGGAGCAGTACTTC. Translating gives CASSETPIGEQYF.

This clonotype appeared a few times. The chain carries TRBV7-6 and TRBJ1-1; D gene ambiguous. V was pared by 1 base and J by 5 bases, with 14 bases between. Germline assignment: CDR1 SGHVS and CDR2 FNYEAQ. The CDR3 has 15 residues. The CDR3 DNA sequence: TGTGCCAGCAGCTTAGGAGTGGGCGGGAGAACTGAAGCTTTCTTT. Protein product: CASSLGVGGRTEAFF. The variable domain in full, completed from reference TRBV7-6 and TRBJ1-1, reads GAGVSQSPRYKVTKRGQDVALRCDPISGHVSLYWYRQALGQGPEFLTYFNYEAQQDKSGLPNDRFSAERPEGSISTLTIQRTEQRDSAMYRCASSLGVGGRTEAFFGQGTRLTVV.

J is TRBJ2-3 and V is TRBV7-2, with 9 bases aligning to TRBD2. The CDR3 loop spans 16 amino acids. From germline, CDR1 is SGHTA and CDR2 FQGNSA. In nucleotides, the CDR3 is TGTGCTTCTACCCGGGCGGGAATAGCGGGAGTAGCTACGCAGTATTTT. This sequence encodes CASTRAGIAGVATQYF.

This clonotype appeared a few times. The rearrangement uses TRBV7-9 and TRBJ2-7, with 7 bases that match TRBD1. The germline gives CDR1 SEHNR, CDR2 FQNEAQ (reference sequence). The CDR3 contains 18 residues. The V segment lost 2 bases and the J segment 3 bases; nucleotides outside the gene matches: 16. In nucleotides, the CDR3 is TGTGCCAGCAGCTTACCAACCAGCGGACAGGCCAACTACTACGAGCAGTACTTC. Its protein is CASSLPTSGQANYYEQYF.

The chain has TRBV19 and TRBJ2-5; possibly TRBD1 or TRBD2 for D (5 bases each). The CDR3 has 11 amino acids. V was trimmed by 7 bases and J by 3 bases, leaving 6 bases between them. Germline CDR1 and CDR2: LNHDA and SQIVND (reference sequence). The CDR3 reads CASMGEETQYF. DNA of the CDR3: TGTGCCAGTATGGGGGAAGAGACCCAGTACTTC. Combining the CDR3 with reference TRBV19 and TRBJ2-5 gives the whole variable domain DGGITQSPKYLFRKEGQNVTLSCEQNLNHDAMYWYRQDPGQGLRLIYYSQIVNDFQKGDIAEGYSVSREKKESFPLTVTSAQKNPTAFYLCASMGEETQYFGPGTRLLVL.

A word on this clonotype: Germline and junction disagree at one end, which may indicate a read error. The chain has TRBV5-1 and TRBJ1-2, with D possibly matching TRBD1 (5 bases). The CDR3 length is 15 residues. Germline-derived CDR1 and CDR2 are SGHRS and YFSETQ. The CDR3 DNA is TGCGCCAGCAGCCCAACACAGGATGCTAACTATGGCTACACGTTC. Protein: CASSPTQDANYGYTF.

The rearrangement uses TRBV2 and TRBJ1-4, with D perhaps matching TRBD1 (6 bases). V was trimmed by 3 bases and J by 5 bases, leaving 10 bases between them. This CDR3 contains 14 residues. Germline lookup yields CDR1 SNHLY and CDR2 FYNNEI. CDR3 amino acids: CASSEAGVNEKLFF. CDR3 DNA: TGTGCCAGCAGTGAGGCAGGGGTCAATGAAAAACTGTTTTTT. Full variable domain (outside the CDR3, taken from reference TRBV2 and TRBJ1-4): EPEVTQTPSHQVTQMGQEVILRCVPISNHLYFYWYRQILGQKVEFLVSFYNNEISEKSEIFDDQFSVERPDGSNFTLKIRSTKLEDSAMYFCASSEAGVNEKLFFGSGTQLSVL.

The rearrangement links TRBV7-9 to TRBJ1-2; the D is unclear. The V end was cut by 2 bases, the J end by 7 bases, with 14 bases between. This CDR3 spans 14 amino acids. CDR1 and CDR2 (germline): SEHNR, FQNEAQ (reference sequence). The CDR3 DNA reads TGTGCCAGCAGCTTATCTACTCTACCGCCTGGCTACACCTTC. Translated, it gives CASSLSTLPPGYTF.

This clonotype was observed a handful of times. CDR3 coding DNA: TGTGCCAGTACCTCCCCCGGGACTAGCGCGAACACCGGGGAGCTGTTTTTT. Protein sequence: CASTSPGTSANTGELFF. The chain has TRBV19 and TRBJ2-2; the match to TRBD2 covers 10 bases. Trimming at V came to 7 bases and at J to 0 bases, leaving 8 bases not matched to a gene. Germline lookup yields CDR1 LNHDA and CDR2 SQIVND (reference sequence). The CDR3 consists of 17 residues. The full variable domain, completed using reference TRBV19 and TRBJ2-2, is DGGITQSPKYLFRKEGQNVTLSCEQNLNHDAMYWYRQDPGQGLRLIYYSQIVNDFQKGDIAEGYSVSREKKESFPLTVTSAQKNPTAFYLCASTSPGTSANTGELFFGEGSRLTVL.